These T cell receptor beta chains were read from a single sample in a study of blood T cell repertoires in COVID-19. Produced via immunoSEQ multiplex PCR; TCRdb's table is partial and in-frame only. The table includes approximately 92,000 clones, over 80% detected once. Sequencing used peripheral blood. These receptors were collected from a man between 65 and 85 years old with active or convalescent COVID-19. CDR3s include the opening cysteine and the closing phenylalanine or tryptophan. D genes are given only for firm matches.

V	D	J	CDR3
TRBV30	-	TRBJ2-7	CAWSLDRYSYEQYF
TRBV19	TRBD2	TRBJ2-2	CASSFQGLAGGVGGELFF
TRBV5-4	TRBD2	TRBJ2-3	CASSLPGLAGGSTDTQYF
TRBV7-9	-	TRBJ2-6	CASDRSGANVLTF
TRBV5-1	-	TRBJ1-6	CASSLGPLRDSPLHF
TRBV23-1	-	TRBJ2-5	CASSRVAGGQETQYF
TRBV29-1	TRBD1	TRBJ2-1	CSVDRGLGEQFF
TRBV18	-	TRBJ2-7	CASSPGQSSYEQYF
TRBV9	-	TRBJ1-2	CASSVGSGGQGVGYTF
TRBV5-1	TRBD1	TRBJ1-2	CASSLGDGTGGGFLSGYTF
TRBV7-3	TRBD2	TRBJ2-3	CASSLNPSGSGDTQYF
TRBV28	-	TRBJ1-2	CASSLAGGGFGYTF
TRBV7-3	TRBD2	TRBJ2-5	CASSPGGGETQYF
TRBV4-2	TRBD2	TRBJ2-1	CASSQEWTSGGAYNEQFF
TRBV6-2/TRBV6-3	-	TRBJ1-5	CASSYAGTTQPQHF
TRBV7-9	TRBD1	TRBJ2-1	CASSPSGQGWYNEQFF
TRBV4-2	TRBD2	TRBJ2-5	CASSPYAGGRGQETQYF
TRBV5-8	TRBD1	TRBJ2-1	CASNFGQGAYNEQFF
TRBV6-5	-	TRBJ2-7	CASSPPGGSSYEQYF
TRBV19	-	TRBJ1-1	CASSSLQMNTEAFF
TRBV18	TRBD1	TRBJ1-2	CASSPGRGLNGYTF